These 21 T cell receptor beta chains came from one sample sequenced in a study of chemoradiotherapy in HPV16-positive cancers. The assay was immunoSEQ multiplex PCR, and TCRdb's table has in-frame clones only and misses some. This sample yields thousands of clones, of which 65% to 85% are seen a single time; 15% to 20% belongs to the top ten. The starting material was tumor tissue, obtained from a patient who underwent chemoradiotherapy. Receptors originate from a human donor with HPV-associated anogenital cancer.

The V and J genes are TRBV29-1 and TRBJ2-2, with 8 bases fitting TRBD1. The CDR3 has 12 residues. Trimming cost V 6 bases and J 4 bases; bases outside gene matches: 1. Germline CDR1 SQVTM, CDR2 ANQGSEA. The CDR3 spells CSVTGGTGELFF. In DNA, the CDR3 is TGCAGCGTCACAGGGGGCACCGGGGAGCTGTTTTTT.

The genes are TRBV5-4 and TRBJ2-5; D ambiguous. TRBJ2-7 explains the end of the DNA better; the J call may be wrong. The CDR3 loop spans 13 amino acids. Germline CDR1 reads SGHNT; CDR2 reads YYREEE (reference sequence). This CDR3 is CASSLVDSYEQYF. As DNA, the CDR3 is TGTGCCAGCAGCTTGGTAGACTCCTACGAGCAGTACTTC.

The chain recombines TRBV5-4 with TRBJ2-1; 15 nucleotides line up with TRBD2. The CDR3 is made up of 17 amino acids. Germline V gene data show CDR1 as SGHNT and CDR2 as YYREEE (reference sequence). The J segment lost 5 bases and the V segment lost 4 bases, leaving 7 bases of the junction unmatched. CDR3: CASSRGTSGRSNNEQFF. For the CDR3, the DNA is TGTGCCAGCAGCCGAGGGACTAGCGGGAGGTCGAACAATGAGCAGTTCTTC.

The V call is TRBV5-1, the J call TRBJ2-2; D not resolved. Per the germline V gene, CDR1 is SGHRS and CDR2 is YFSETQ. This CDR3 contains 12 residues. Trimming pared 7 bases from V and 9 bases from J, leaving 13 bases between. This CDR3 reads CASGPDHRELFF. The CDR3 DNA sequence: TGCGCCAGCGGCCCGGATCACCGGGAGCTGTTTTTT.

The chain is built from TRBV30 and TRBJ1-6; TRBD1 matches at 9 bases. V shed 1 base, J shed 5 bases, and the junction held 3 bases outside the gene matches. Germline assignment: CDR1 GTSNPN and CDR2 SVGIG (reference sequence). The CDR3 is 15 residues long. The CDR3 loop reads CAWSARTGDNSPLHF. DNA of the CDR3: TGTGCCTGGAGTGCGAGGACAGGGGATAATTCACCCCTCCACTTT.

For the CDR3, the DNA is TGTGCCAGCAGCCCGGACAGGGAAAGGGAGCAGTACTTC. Translating gives CASSPDREREQYF. The chain combines TRBV5-4 with TRBJ2-7, with 8 bases lining up with TRBD1. Germline CDR1 reads SGHNT; CDR2 reads YYREEE (reference sequence). With 4 bases clipped from V and 7 bases from J, the junction kept 7 bases outside the gene matches. The CDR3 has 13 residues.

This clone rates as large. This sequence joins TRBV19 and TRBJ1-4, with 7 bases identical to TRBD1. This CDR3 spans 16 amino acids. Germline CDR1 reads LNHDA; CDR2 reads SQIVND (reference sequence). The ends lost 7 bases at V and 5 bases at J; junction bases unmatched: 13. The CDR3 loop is CASTAGQLTKNEKLFF. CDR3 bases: TGTGCCAGTACGGCGGGACAGCTCACAAAAAATGAAAAACTGTTTTTT.

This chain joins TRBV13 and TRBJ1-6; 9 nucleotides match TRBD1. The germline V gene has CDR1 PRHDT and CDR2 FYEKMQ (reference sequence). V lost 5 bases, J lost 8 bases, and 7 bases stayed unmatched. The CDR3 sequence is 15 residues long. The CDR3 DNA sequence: TGTGCCAGCAGCGTCACCGGGACAGGGTATTCACCCCTCCACTTT. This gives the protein CASSVTGTGYSPLHF. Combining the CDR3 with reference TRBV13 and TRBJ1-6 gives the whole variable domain AAGVIQSPRHLIKEKRETATLKCYPIPRHDTVYWYQQGPGQDPQFLISFYEKMQSDKGSIPDRFSAQQFSDYHSELNMSSLELGDSALYFCASSVTGTGYSPLHFGNGTRLTVT.

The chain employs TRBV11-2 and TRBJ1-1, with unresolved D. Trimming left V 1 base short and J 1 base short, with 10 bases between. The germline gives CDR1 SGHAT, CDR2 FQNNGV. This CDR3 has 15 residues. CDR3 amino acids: CASSLAPGSNTEAFF. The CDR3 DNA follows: TGTGCCAGCAGCTTAGCGCCGGGTTCGAACACTGAAGCTTTCTTT.

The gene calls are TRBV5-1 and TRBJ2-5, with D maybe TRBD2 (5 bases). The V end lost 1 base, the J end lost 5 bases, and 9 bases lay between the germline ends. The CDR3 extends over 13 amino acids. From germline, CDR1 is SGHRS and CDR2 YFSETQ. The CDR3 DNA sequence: TGCGCCAGCAGCTTGTCCGGGGATGAGACCCAGTACTTC. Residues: CASSLSGDETQYF.

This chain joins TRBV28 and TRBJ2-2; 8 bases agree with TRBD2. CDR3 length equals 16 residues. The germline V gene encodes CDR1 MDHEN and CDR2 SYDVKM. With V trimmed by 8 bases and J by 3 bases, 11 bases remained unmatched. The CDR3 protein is CASETPGGVDTGELFF. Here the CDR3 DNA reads TGTGCCAGCGAAACCCCCGGGGGGGTGGACACCGGGGAGCTGTTTTTT.

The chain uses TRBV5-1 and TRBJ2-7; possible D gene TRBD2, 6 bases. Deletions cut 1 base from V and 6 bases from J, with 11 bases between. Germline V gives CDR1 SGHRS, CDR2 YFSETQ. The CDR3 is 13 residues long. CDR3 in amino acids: CASSLPGRGEQYF. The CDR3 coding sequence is TGCGCCAGCAGCTTGCCGGGGCGGGGCGAGCAGTACTTC.

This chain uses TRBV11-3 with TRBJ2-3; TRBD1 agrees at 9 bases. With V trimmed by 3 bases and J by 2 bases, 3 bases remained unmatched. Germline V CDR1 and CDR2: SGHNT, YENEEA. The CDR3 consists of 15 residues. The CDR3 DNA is TGTGCCAGCAGCTTCGGGACAGGGTACACAGATACGCAGTATTTT. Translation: CASSFGTGYTDTQYF.

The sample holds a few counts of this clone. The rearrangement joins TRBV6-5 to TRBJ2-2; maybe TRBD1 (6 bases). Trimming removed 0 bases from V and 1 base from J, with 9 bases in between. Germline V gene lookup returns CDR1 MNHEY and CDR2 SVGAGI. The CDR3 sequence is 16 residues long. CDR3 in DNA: TGTGCCAGCAGTTACTCTTTGGACAGGAACACCGGGGAGCTGTTTTTT. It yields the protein CASSYSLDRNTGELFF.

The CDR3: CASSWGSEMTEAFF. DNA of the CDR3: TGTGCCAGCAGTTGGGGGTCGGAAATGACTGAAGCTTTCTTT. V is TRBV28 and J is TRBJ1-1; possible D gene TRBD1, 5 bases. The V gene's germline CDR1 is MDHEN and CDR2 SYDVKM. Trimming cost V 4 bases and J 5 bases, with 14 bases left between them. The CDR3 spans 14 residues.

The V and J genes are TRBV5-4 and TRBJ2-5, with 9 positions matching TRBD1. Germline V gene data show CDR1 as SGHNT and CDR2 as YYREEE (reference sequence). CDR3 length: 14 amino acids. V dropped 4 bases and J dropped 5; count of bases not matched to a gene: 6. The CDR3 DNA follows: TGTGCCAGCAGCCCTGGGACAGGGCGGGAGACCCAGTACTTC. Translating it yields CASSPGTGRETQYF.

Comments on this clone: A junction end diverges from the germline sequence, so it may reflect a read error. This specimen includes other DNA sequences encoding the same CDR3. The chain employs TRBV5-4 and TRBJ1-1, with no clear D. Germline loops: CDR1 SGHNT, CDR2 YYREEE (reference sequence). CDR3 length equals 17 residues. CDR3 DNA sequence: TGTGCTAGCAGCGCAGCGCTTTTCGGAGGCTTGAACACTGAAGCTTTCTTT. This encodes CASSAALFGGLNTEAFF.

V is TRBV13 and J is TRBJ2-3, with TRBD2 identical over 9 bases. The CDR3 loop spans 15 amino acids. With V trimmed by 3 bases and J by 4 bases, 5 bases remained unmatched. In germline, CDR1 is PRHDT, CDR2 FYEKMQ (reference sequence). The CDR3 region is CASSFASGGPDTQYF. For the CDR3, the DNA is TGTGCCAGCAGCTTTGCCAGCGGGGGGCCAGATACGCAGTATTTT.

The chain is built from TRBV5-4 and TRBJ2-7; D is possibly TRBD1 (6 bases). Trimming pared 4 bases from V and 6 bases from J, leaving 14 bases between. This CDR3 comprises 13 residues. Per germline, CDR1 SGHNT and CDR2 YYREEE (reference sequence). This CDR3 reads CASSPQTGPEQYF. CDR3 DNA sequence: TGTGCCAGCAGCCCACAGACAGGCCCCGAGCAGTACTTC.

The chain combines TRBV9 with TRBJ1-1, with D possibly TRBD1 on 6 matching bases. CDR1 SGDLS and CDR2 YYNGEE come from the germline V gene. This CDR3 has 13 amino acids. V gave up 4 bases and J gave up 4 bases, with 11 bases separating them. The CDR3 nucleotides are TGTGCCAGCAGCCTAACAGGGAGCACTGAAGCTTTCTTT. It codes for CASSLTGSTEAFF.

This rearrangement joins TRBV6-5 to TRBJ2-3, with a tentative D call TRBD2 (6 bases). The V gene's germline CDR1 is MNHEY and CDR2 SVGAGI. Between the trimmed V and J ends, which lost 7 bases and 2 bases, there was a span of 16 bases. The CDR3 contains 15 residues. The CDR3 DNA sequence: TGTGCCAGCACTCCCCGGGGGTATAACACAGATACGCAGTATTTT. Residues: CASTPRGYNTDTQYF.